Listed below are T cell receptor beta chains from one sample, sequenced in a study of shared clonotypes between healthy human individuals. Repertoires were generated with immunoSEQ multiplex PCR, while TCRdb's copy carries only in-frame clones and drops some. The sample comprises some 2.1 million clones, roughly 96% of which are singletons, and 0.1% to 0.15% rests with the top ten. The sample consisted of naive CD4+ T cells sorted from blood. The receptor set was obtained from a young man in good health. Each CDR3 is given with its conserved first and last residue. A D gene is named only where the DNA matches it firmly. Clone size is stated in some rows and not others, as once, few, many or a class when expanded.

d_call	v_call	clone_size	cdr3_length	j_call	cdr3_aa	cdr3_nt
NA	TRBV5-1	NA	15	TRBJ1-1	CASSSPSPGNTEAFF	TGCGCCAGCAGTAGTCCCAGCCCAGGGAACACTGAAGCTTTCTTT
TRBD1	TRBV6-5	NA	15	TRBJ1-5	CASRSEQGSNQPQHF	TGTGCCAGCAGAAGCGAACAGGGGAGCAATCAGCCCCAGCATTTT
NA	TRBV1	NA	16	TRBJ2-7	CTSSHPFVGISYEQYF	TGCACCAGCAGCCACCCTTTTGTGGGGATATCCTACGAGCAGTACTTC
TRBD1	TRBV7-2	NA	16	TRBJ2-5	CASSPGGGSEPETQYF	TGTGCCAGCAGCCCAGGGGGCGGATCAGAGCCGGAGACCCAGTACTTC
NA	TRBV9	NA	14	TRBJ2-3	CASSKSSITDTQYF	TGTGCCAGCAGCAAGTCTAGCATCACAGATACGCAGTATTTT
TRBD2	TRBV7-6	NA	16	TRBJ2-5	CASSASPLAGGETQYF	TGTGCCAGCAGCGCCTCTCCACTAGCGGGGGGAGAGACCCAGTACTTC
NA	TRBV12-5	NA	14	TRBJ1-1	CASGFGGEGTEAFF	TGTGCTAGTGGTTTCGGCGGGGAAGGCACTGAAGCTTTCTTT
NA	TRBV7-8	NA	12	TRBJ1-5	CASSFTGQPQHF	TGTGCCAGCAGCTTCACTGGACAGCCCCAGCATTTT
TRBD2	TRBV12-5	once	16	TRBJ2-2	CASGLILAGDTGELFF	TGTGCTAGTGGTTTGATACTAGCGGGGGACACCGGGGAGCTGTTTTTT
TRBD2	TRBV7-2	once	15	TRBJ2-2	CASSPRGGATGELFF	TGTGCCAGCAGCCCCCGCGGGGGAGCCACCGGGGAGCTGTTTTTT
NA	TRBV9	NA	14	TRBJ1-6	CASSGDRNNSPLHF	TGTGCCAGCAGCGGAGACAGGAATAATTCACCCCTCCACTTT
NA	TRBV10-3	NA	13	TRBJ1-2	CAISPAANYGYTF	TGTGCCATCAGCCCTGCCGCTAACTATGGCTACACCTTC
NA	TRBV28	NA	11	TRBJ1-2	CASSFAQGYTF	TGTGCCAGCAGTTTCGCCCAAGGCTACACCTTC
NA	TRBV7-2	NA	13	TRBJ2-5	CASSLVFGETQYF	TGTGCCAGCAGCTTAGTCTTTGGGGAGACCCAGTACTTC
NA	TRBV25-1	NA	15	TRBJ1-4	CASSESAYFNEKLFF	TGTGCCAGCAGTGAATCGGCCTATTTTAATGAAAAACTGTTTTTT
NA	TRBV6-1	NA	12	TRBJ1-2	CASSEFQYGYTF	TGTGCCAGCAGTGAATTTCAGTATGGCTACACCTTC
NA	TRBV5-1	NA	15	TRBJ1-4	CASSLVTGPEEKLFF	TGCGCCAGCAGCTTGGTCACAGGGCCAGAAGAAAAACTGTTTTTT
NA	TRBV11-2	NA	15	TRBJ2-7	CASSLDGQTTYEQYF	TGTGCCAGCAGCTTAGACGGGCAGACAACCTACGAGCAGTACTTC
NA	TRBV2	NA	13	TRBJ1-1	CASSEGSGTEAFF	TGTGCCAGCAGTGAGGGCAGTGGCACTGAAGCTTTCTTT
NA	TRBV6-5	NA	15	TRBJ2-2	CASSLVAANTGELFF	TGTGCCAGCAGCCTGGTAGCCGCGAACACCGGGGAGCTGTTTTTT
NA	TRBV5-1	NA	14	TRBJ2-7	CASSRELLLYEQYF	TGCGCCAGCAGCCGGGAGCTCCTGCTCTACGAGCAGTACTTC
TRBD1	TRBV10-3	NA	14	TRBJ1-1	CAMSRQGMNTEAFF	TGTGCCATGAGTAGACAGGGAATGAACACTGAAGCTTTCTTT
NA	TRBV10-3	NA	13	TRBJ2-7	CAIRETGGYEQYF	TGTGCCATCAGGGAAACAGGTGGATACGAGCAGTACTTC
NA	TRBV5-1	NA	13	TRBJ1-6	CASFGQGDSPLHF	TGCGCCAGCTTCGGGCAGGGAGACTCACCCCTCCACTTT
TRBD1	TRBV27	NA	15	TRBJ1-5	CASSPGTASNQPQHF	TGTGCCAGCAGCCCCGGGACAGCTAGCAATCAGCCCCAGCATTTT
NA	TRBV5-1	few	13	TRBJ1-2	CASSLVQGYGYTF	TGCGCCAGCAGCTTGGTACAGGGCTATGGCTACACCTTC
TRBD1	TRBV5-6	NA	16	TRBJ2-5	CASSAGTGGYEETQYF	TGTGCCAGCAGCGCCGGGACAGGGGGCTATGAAGAGACCCAGTACTTC
NA	TRBV29-1	NA	13	TRBJ1-3	CSVEELGEDTIYF	TGCAGCGTTGAAGAACTAGGAGAGGACACCATATATTTT